This T cell receptor beta chain originates from a study of blood T cells in healthy people across ages. Findings and caveats of the study: PBMCs left unsorted prevented a conclusive naive versus antigen-experienced comparison. Long-lived donors had more naive CD4+ cells and higher diversity than aged donors. Older individuals had lower TCR beta diversity per million T cells (the decline was roughly linear).

RNA extraction gave at least 5 micrograms of total RNA per sample. For the second PCR, which ran for roughly 6 to 12 cycles, a sample-barcoded 5' primer and a J-beta primer mix were used. One entry per CDR3 protein, called by TCRdb with MiXCR from the 5' RACE reads. The sample has 650,000 to 1,000,000 distinct CDR3 sequences, under 40% seen once. The germline CDR1 and CDR2 sequences are DFQATT and SNEGSKA (reference sequence). The CDR3 loop spans 18 amino acids. V was clipped by 0 bases and J by 7 bases; unmatched bases: 17. This clonotype was seen a few times. Its cognate antigen is unknown. This TCR was sampled from a young man in good health. The sample comprised blood. The chain combines TRBV20-1 with TRBJ1-2; TRBD1 agrees at 10 bases. CDR3 nucleotide sequence: TGCAGTGCTAGAGATCGATCGACAGGGGGCCAGCGTCCTAGTGGCTACACCTTC. Amino acids: CSARDRSTGGQRPSGYTF.